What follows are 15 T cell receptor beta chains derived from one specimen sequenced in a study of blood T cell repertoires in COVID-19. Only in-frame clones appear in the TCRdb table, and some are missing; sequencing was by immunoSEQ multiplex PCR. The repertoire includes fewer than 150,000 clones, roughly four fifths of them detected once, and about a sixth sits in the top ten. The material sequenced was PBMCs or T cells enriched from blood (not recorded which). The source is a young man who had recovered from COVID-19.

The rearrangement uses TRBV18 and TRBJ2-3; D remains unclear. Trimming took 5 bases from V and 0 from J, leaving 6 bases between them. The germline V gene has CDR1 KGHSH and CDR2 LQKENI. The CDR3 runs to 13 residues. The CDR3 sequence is CASSSPSTDTQYF. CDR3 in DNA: TGTGCCAGCTCATCCCCTAGCACAGATACGCAGTATTTT.

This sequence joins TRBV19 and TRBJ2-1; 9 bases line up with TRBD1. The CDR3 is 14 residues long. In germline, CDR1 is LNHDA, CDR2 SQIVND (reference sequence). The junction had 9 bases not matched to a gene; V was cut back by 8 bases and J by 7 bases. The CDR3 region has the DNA TGTGCCAGTGCCGACAGGGGGGCAAGGAATGAGCAGTTCTTC. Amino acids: CASADRGARNEQFF.

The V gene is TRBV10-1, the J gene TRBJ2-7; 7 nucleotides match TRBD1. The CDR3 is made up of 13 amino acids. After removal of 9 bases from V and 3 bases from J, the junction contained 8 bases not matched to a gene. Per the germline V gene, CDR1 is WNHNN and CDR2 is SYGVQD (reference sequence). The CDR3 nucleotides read TGCGCCAGACGGACAGGTGGGAACTACGAGCAGTACTTC. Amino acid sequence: CARRTGGNYEQYF.

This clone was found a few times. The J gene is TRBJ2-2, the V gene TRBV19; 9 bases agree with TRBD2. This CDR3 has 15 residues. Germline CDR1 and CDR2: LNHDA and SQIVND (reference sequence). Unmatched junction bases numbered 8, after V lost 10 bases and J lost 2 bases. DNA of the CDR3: TGTGCCACGAGTCCGGGACTAGCCAACACCGGGGAGCTGTTTTTT. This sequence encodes CATSPGLANTGELFF.

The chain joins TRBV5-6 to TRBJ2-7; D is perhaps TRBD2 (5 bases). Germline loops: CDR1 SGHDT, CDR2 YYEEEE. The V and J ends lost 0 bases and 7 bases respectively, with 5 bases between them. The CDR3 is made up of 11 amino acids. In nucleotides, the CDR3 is TGTGCCAGCAGCTTGGGACTAGAGCAGTACTTC. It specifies CASSLGLEQYF.

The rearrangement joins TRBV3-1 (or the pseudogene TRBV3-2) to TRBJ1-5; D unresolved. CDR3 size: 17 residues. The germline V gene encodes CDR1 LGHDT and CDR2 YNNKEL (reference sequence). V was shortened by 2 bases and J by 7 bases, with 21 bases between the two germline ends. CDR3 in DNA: TGTGCCAGCAGCCAATTGTCGTCAGGAGGGATCCGCCAGCCCCAGCATTTT. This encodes CASSQLSSGGIRQPQHF.

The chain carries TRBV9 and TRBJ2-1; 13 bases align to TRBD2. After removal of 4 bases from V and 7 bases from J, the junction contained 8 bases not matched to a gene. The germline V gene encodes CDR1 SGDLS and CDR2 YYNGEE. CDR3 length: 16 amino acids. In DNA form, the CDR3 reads TGTGCCAGCAGCCTAAGACTAGCGGGGGGCCAGAATGAGCAGTTCTTC. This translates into CASSLRLAGGQNEQFF.

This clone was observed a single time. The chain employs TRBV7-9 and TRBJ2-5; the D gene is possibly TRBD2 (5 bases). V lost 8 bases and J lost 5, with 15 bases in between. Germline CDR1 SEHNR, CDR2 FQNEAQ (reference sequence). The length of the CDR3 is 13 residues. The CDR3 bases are TGTGCCAGCTGTACCGGGGTTGTGGAGACCCAGTACTTC. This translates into CASCTGVVETQYF.

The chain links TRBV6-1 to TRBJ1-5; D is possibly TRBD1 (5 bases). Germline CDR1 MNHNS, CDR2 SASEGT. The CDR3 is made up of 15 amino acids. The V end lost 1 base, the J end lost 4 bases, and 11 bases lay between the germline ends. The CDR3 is CASSEGRGRNQPQHF. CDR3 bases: TGTGCCAGCAGTGAAGGCCGGGGGAGGAATCAGCCCCAGCATTTT.

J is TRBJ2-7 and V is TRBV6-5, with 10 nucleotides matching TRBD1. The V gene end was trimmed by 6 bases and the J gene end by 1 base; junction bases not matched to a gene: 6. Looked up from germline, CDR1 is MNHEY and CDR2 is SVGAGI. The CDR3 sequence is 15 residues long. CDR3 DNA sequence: TGTGCCAGCAGGCGCGGGACAGGGGCATCCTACGAGCAGTACGTC. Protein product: CASRRGTGASYEQYV.

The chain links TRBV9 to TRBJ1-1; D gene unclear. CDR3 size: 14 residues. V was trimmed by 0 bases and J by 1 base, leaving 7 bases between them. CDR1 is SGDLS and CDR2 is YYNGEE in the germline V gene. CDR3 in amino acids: CASSVGGANTEAFF. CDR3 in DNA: TGTGCCAGCAGCGTAGGTGGAGCGAACACTGAAGCTTTCTTT.

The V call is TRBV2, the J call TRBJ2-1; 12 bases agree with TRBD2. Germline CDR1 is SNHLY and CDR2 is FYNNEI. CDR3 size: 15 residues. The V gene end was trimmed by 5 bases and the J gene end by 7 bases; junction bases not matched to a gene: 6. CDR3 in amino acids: CASSPPSGRANEQFF. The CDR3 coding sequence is TGTGCCAGCAGTCCTCCTAGCGGGAGGGCGAATGAGCAGTTCTTC.

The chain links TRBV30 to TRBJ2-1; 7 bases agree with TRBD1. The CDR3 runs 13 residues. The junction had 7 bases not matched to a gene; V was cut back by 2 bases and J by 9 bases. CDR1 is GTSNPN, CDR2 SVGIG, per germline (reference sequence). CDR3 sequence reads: CAWSNDRAGEQFF. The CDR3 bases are TGTGCCTGGAGTAACGACAGGGCAGGTGAGCAGTTCTTC. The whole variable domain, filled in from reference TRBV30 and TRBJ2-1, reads SQTIHQWPATLVQPVGSPLSLECTVEGTSNPNLYWYRQAAGRGLQLLFYSVGIGQISSEVPQNLSASRPQDRQFILSSKKLLLSDSGFYLCAWSNDRAGEQFFGPGTRLTVL.

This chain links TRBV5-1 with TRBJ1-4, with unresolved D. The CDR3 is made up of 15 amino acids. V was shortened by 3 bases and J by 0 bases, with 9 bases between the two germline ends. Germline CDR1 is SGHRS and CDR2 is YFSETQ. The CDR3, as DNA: TGCGCCAGCAGCTGGCGGGGTGCAACTAATGAAAAACTGTTTTTT. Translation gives CASSWRGATNEKLFF.

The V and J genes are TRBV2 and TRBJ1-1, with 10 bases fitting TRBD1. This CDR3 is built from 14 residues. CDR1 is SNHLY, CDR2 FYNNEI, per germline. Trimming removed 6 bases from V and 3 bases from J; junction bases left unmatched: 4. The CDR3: CASRGTGDDTEAFF. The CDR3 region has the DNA TGTGCCAGCAGGGGGACAGGGGATGACACTGAAGCTTTCTTT.